This T cell receptor beta chain was identified during a study of regulatory T cells in long-lasting Graves disease. Across the whole study: A definition of persistent Graves' disease required over 5 years of antithyroid drugs plus positive TSH receptor antibodies. Study-wide points: Segments TRBV28, TRBJ1-2 and TRBJ2-5 showed preferential usage in persistent disease.

Time point indicated: persistent/refractory GD, antithyroid drugs over 5 years with positive TRAb. Extracted PBMC RNA gave rise to the TCR library. EDTA tubes received 7.5 to 9 milliliters of drawn peripheral blood. In regard to this clonotype: As yet, its antigen is unknown.

The V segment lost 6 bases and the J segment 5 bases; nucleotides outside the gene matches: 5. CDR3 length: 13 amino acids. Per the germline V gene, CDR1 is SGHDN and CDR2 is FVKESK. CDR3-region Arm-PCR and iRepertoire HTBI primers produced the TCR beta libraries. Via MiXCR, TCRdb re-called the multiplex PCR reads, giving one row per CDR3 protein. This table has about 470,000 distinct CDR3 sequences, around 21% appearing once. Sequencing used peripheral blood mononuclear cells (PBMCs), obtained when the disease was refractory, from a patient treated with antithyroid drugs. This sequence originates from a female donor with Graves disease. This rearrangement joins TRBV14 to TRBJ1-1, with 8 bases fitting TRBD1. The CDR3 spells CASRGRQGTEAFF. Here the CDR3 DNA reads TGTGCCAGCAGGGGAAGACAGGGGACTGAAGCTTTCTTT.